A single sample gave rise to the 26 T cell receptor beta chains below, sequenced in a study of cytomegalovirus exposure and HLA in healthy donors. The PCR employed 60 Vbeta primers together with 13 Jbeta primers. Some clones are missing from TCRdb's copy, which holds only in-frame ones; the method was immunoSEQ multiplex PCR. The profile shows approximately 30,000 clones, 55% to 80% of them singletons. Sequencing was done on a sample of PBMCs. These receptor sequences come from a man aged 35-49 years in good health and CMV-seropositive.

This sequence joins TRBV6-1 and TRBJ1-2, with D maybe TRBD1 (5 bases). The CDR3 spans 15 residues. Germline CDR1 MNHNS, CDR2 SASEGT. V was clipped by 1 base and J by 4 bases, with 13 bases between them. The CDR3 DNA reads TGTGCCAGCAGTGAAGGATGGACACCATTCTATGGCTACACCTTC. It encodes CASSEGWTPFYGYTF.

The chain couples TRBV6-1 to TRBJ2-3, with 10 bases fitting TRBD2. Germline CDR1 MNHNS, CDR2 SASEGT. The CDR3 is made up of 14 amino acids. Unmatched junction bases numbered 0, after V lost 5 bases and J lost 1 base. CDR3 residues: CASSLAGGTDTQYF. Here the CDR3 DNA reads TGTGCCAGCAGTCTAGCGGGGGGCACAGATACGCAGTATTTT.

V and J are TRBV7-2 and TRBJ2-3, with 12 bases lining up with TRBD2. There are 15 residues in the CDR3. Trimming removed 5 bases from V and 4 bases from J; junction bases left unmatched: 4. CDR1 and CDR2 (germline): SGHTA, FQGNSA. CDR3 bases: TGTGCCAGCAGCCCTCTAGCGGGGGGGGCAGATACGCAGTATTTT. Translated: CASSPLAGGADTQYF.

The V and J genes are TRBV5-1 and TRBJ1-6, with D tentatively TRBD1 (6 bases). Germline assignment: CDR1 SGHRS and CDR2 YFSETQ. V shed 5 bases and J shed 10 bases, with 19 bases lying between them. CDR3 length: 15 amino acids. CDR3 DNA sequence: TGCGCCAGCAGAGTTCAGGGGACGGAGAAATCACCCCTCCACTTT. It codes for CASRVQGTEKSPLHF.

This rearrangement joins TRBV11-2 to TRBJ2-7; 8 bases are a match to TRBD1. This CDR3 comprises 14 residues. After removal of 1 base from V and 1 base from J, the junction contained 0 bases not matched to a gene. Germline CDR1 is SGHAT and CDR2 is FQNNGV. CDR3 residues: CASSLGTGSYEQYF. The CDR3 DNA reads as TGTGCCAGCAGCTTAGGGACAGGGTCCTACGAGCAGTACTTC.

This chain joins TRBV5-1 and TRBJ2-4; TRBD1 agrees at 11 bases. The V gene's germline CDR1 is SGHRS and CDR2 YFSETQ. The CDR3 is made up of 19 amino acids. V trimming: 4 bases; J trimming: 1 base; junction bases outside the gene matches: 13. The DNA for the CDR3 is TGCGCCAGCAGCCAAGCCCGGACAGGGGGCATTGAGGCCAAAAACATTCAGTACTTC. Amino acids: CASSQARTGGIEAKNIQYF.

V is TRBV5-1 and J is TRBJ2-7; maybe TRBD1 (5 bases). CDR1 and CDR2 (germline): SGHRS, YFSETQ. V dropped 0 bases and J dropped 2 bases, with 9 bases sitting between them. The CDR3 contains 14 residues. Written as DNA, the CDR3 is TGCGCCAGCAGCTTGGTGGCAGGGCCCTACGAGCAGTACTTC. The encoded protein is CASSLVAGPYEQYF.

This chain uses TRBV9 with TRBJ2-7, with a possible D match to TRBD1 (8 bases). The length of the CDR3 is 17 residues. V was pared by 0 bases and J by 4 bases, with 20 bases between. Germline V gene lookup returns CDR1 SGDLS and CDR2 YYNGEE. CDR3 nucleotides: TGTGCCAGCAGCGTAGGTGGGGGGGACAGGCCCATATACGAGCAGTACTTC. It encodes CASSVGGGDRPIYEQYF.

The rearrangement joins TRBV30 to TRBJ1-5; D gene ambiguous. V was trimmed by 1 base and J by 10 bases, leaving 11 bases between them. The germline V gene encodes CDR1 GTSNPN and CDR2 SVGIG (reference sequence). The CDR3 has 12 residues. The chain's CDR3 is CAWSAARDPQHF. Written as DNA, the CDR3 is TGTGCCTGGAGTGCCGCGAGAGATCCCCAGCATTTT.

CDR3 bases: TGTGCCAGCAGCTTAACAGGACAGGGCACAGATACGCAGTATTTT. Translation: CASSLTGQGTDTQYF. The rearrangement uses TRBV11-2 and TRBJ2-3, with 7 bases lining up with TRBD1. J gave up 1 base and V 2 bases, and 3 bases lay outside the gene matches. This CDR3 has 15 amino acids. The V gene's germline CDR1 is SGHAT and CDR2 FQNNGV.

The rearrangement uses TRBV19 and TRBJ2-1, with 11 bases matching TRBD2. This CDR3 comprises 15 residues. Per germline, CDR1 LNHDA and CDR2 SQIVND (reference sequence). The V segment lost 5 bases and the J segment 15 bases; nucleotides outside the gene matches: 15. The CDR3 protein is CASSDSGGVPHRRFF. For the CDR3, the DNA is TGTGCCAGTAGTGATAGCGGGGGGGTACCCCATCGTCGGTTCTTC.

The V gene is TRBV18, the J gene TRBJ1-2; 7 bases match TRBD1. The CDR3 has 14 amino acids. The germline gives CDR1 KGHSH, CDR2 LQKENI. J gave up 2 bases and V 6 bases, and 6 bases lay outside the gene matches. The DNA of the CDR3 is TGTGCCAGCTCCCTCGGACAGGCGAACTATGGCTACACCTTC. It specifies CASSLGQANYGYTF.

V and J are TRBV7-2 and TRBJ1-1; 8 bases agree with TRBD1. Germline V lookup: CDR1 SGHTA, CDR2 FQGNSA. This CDR3 spans 14 amino acids. Trimming took 2 bases from V and 10 from J; bases not matched to a gene: 9. The CDR3 sequence: CASSLRRQGKGAFF. The CDR3 DNA reads TGTGCCAGCAGCTTACGCCGACAGGGGAAAGGAGCTTTCTTT.

This clone was detected only once. J is TRBJ2-3 and V is TRBV7-3; TRBD2 matches 8 bases. This CDR3 region has 15 residues. J lost 2 bases, V lost 1 base, and 2 bases had no gene match. The germline CDR1 and CDR2 sequences are SGHTA and FQGTGA. This chain's CDR3 is CASSLMGLDTDTQYF. DNA for the CDR3: TGTGCCAGCAGCTTAATGGGACTAGACACAGATACGCAGTATTTT.

This clone has a handful of counts. V usage is TRBV19 and J usage is TRBJ1-4; weak D call: TRBD1 (6 bases). The CDR3 has 15 amino acids. Germline CDR1 LNHDA, CDR2 SQIVND (reference sequence). V lost 5 bases to trimming and J lost 4 bases, with 14 bases between them. The CDR3 sequence is CASSPPRTDNEKLFF. CDR3 DNA: TGTGCCAGTAGTCCCCCGCGGACAGATAATGAAAAACTGTTTTTT.

This chain connects TRBV7-9 to TRBJ2-7, with 7 bases aligning to TRBD1. Germline CDR1 and CDR2: SEHNR and FQNEAQ (reference sequence). V dropped 4 bases and J dropped 0; count of bases not matched to a gene: 9. The CDR3 loop spans 16 amino acids. CDR3 region: CASSSSGGDSSYEQYF. In DNA, the CDR3 is TGTGCCAGCAGCTCGTCAGGGGGTGACAGCTCCTACGAGCAGTACTTC.

This clone occurred once. V gene TRBV11-3 combines with J gene TRBJ2-1; 8 bases are a match to TRBD1. The CDR3 loop spans 13 amino acids. V shed 4 bases, J shed 7 bases, and the junction held 3 bases outside the gene matches. Germline V lookup: CDR1 SGHNT, CDR2 YENEEA. The chain's CDR3 is CASSSQGANEQFF. CDR3 coding DNA: TGTGCCAGCAGCTCCCAGGGGGCTAATGAGCAGTTCTTC.

This rearrangement joins TRBV6-6 to TRBJ1-3; D possibly corresponds to TRBD1 (5 bases). Trimming removed 7 bases from V and 1 base from J, with 8 bases in between. CDR1 and CDR2 from the germline V gene are MNHNY and SVGAGI (reference sequence). The CDR3 runs 13 residues. CDR3 amino acids: CASTQGSGNTIYF. The CDR3 coding sequence is TGTGCCAGCACCCAGGGATCTGGAAACACCATATATTTT.

The V call is TRBV18, the J call TRBJ2-7, with 7 bases fitting TRBD2. V gave up 9 bases and J gave up 2 bases; unmatched junction bases: 13. Germline CDR1 reads KGHSH; CDR2 reads LQKENI. The CDR3 is 15 amino acids. The CDR3 sequence: CASRTGPSGAYEQYF. The DNA for the CDR3 is TGTGCCAGTCGCACCGGGCCTAGCGGAGCCTACGAGCAGTACTTC.

This chain joins TRBV2 and TRBJ2-2; unclear D gene. The ends were cut back, 1 base at V and 4 bases at J, with 10 bases in the middle. The CDR3 has 15 residues. The germline V gene encodes CDR1 SNHLY and CDR2 FYNNEI. As DNA, the CDR3 is TGTGCCAGCAGTGAAGTTATCAGTGGCACCGGGGAGCTGTTTTTT. Residues: CASSEVISGTGELFF.

The J gene is TRBJ1-6, the V gene TRBV30; D possibly corresponds to TRBD1 (5 bases). CDR3 size: 16 residues. Per germline, CDR1 GTSNPN and CDR2 SVGIG (reference sequence). V lost 0 bases, J lost 11 bases, and 20 bases lay in between. CDR3 sequence: CAWSVLGGADGTPLHF. DNA of the CDR3: TGTGCCTGGAGTGTACTTGGAGGGGCCGACGGAACACCCCTCCACTTT.

The V call is TRBV4-2, the J call TRBJ2-2; TRBD2 agrees at 9 bases. This CDR3 region has 17 residues. Trimming at V came to 3 bases and at J to 1 base, leaving 6 bases not matched to a gene. The germline V gene has CDR1 LGHNA and CDR2 YNFKEQ. In nucleotides, the CDR3 is TGTGCCAGCAGCCACCCTATAGCGGGGGAGAACACCGGGGAGCTGTTTTTT. It translates to CASSHPIAGENTGELFF.

The chain uses TRBV6-5 and TRBJ1-5; D not resolved. Trimming stripped 0 bases from V and 4 bases from J, with 10 bases between. The CDR3 loop spans 15 amino acids. CDR1 MNHEY and CDR2 SVGAGI come from the germline V gene. CDR3 protein: CASSYSVQKNQPQHF. The CDR3, as DNA: TGTGCCAGCAGTTACTCGGTGCAGAAGAATCAGCCCCAGCATTTT.

The gene calls are TRBV10-3 and TRBJ2-7, with 8 bases that match TRBD1. The V gene's germline CDR1 is ENHRY and CDR2 SYGVKD. J gave up 3 bases and V 5 bases, and 6 bases lay outside the gene matches. The CDR3 consists of 14 residues. This CDR3 reads CAISSTGVGYEQYF. The CDR3 nucleotides read TGTGCCATCAGTTCGACAGGGGTGGGCTACGAGCAGTACTTC.

This sequence joins TRBV2 and TRBJ1-3, with D unresolved. CDR1 is SNHLY, CDR2 FYNNEI, per germline. Trimming cost V 6 bases and J 0 bases, with 9 bases left between them. The CDR3 length is 14 residues. The DNA for the CDR3 is TGTGCCAGCAGGCTGCTAGGCTCTGGAAACACCATATATTTT. It yields the protein CASRLLGSGNTIYF.

The rearrangement joins TRBV27 to TRBJ2-5; a weak D match, TRBD1 (6 bases). The DNA end is a closer match to TRBJ2-7, so the J assignment may be wrong. Germline CDR1 reads MNHEY; CDR2 reads SMNVEV (reference sequence). The CDR3 extends over 13 amino acids. CDR3 in amino acids: CASGLTGFYEQYF. The CDR3 nucleotides are TGTGCCAGCGGGCTGACAGGTTTCTACGAGCAGTACTTC.